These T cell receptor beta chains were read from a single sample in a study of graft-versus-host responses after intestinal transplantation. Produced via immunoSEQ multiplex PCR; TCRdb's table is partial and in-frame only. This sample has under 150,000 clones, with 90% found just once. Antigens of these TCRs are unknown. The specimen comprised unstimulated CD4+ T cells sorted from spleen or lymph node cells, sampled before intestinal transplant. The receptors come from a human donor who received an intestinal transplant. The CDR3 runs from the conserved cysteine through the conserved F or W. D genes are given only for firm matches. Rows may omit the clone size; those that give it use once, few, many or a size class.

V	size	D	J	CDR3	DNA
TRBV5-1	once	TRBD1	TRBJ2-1	CASSPGQGPYNEQFF	TGCGCCAGCAGCCCCGGACAGGGACCGTACAATGAGCAGTTCTTC
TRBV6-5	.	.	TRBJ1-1	CASSRDTNQFEAFF	TGTGCCAGCAGTAGGGACACCAACCAATTTGAAGCTTTCTTT
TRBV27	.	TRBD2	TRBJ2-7	CASSLRLAGSYEQYF	TGTGCCAGCAGTTTACGGCTAGCGGGGTCCTACGAGCAGTACTTC
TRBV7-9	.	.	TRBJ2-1	CASSFNDRSNEQFF	TGTGCCAGCAGCTTTAACGACAGGTCCAATGAGCAGTTCTTC
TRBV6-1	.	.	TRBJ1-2	CASSLNRSYGYTF	TGTGCCAGCAGTCTCAACAGGAGCTATGGCTACACCTTC
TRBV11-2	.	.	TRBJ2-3	CASSPRGSTDTQYF	TGTGCCAGCAGCCCGCGAGGGAGCACAGATACGCAGTATTTT
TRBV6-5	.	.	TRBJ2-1	CASRPGVSYNEQFF	TGTGCCAGCAGGCCAGGGGTCTCCTACAATGAGCAGTTCTTC
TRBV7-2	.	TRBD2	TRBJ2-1	CASSLNAGVFEQFF	TGTGCCAGCAGCTTAAATGCGGGAGTGTTTGAGCAGTTCTTC
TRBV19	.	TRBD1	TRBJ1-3	CASGPGQSRSTIYF	TGTGCCAGTGGCCCGGGACAGTCTAGAAGCACCATATATTTT
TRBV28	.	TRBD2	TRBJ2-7	CASSLGSGGYYEQYF	TGTGCCAGCAGTTTGGGTAGCGGGGGTTACTACGAGCAGTACTTC
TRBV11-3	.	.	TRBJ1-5	CASSLDRGGGNQPQHF	TGTGCCAGCAGCTTAGATCGGGGAGGGGGGAATCAGCCCCAGCATTTT
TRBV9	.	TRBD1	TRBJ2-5	CASSTGGYQETQYF	TGTGCCAGCAGCACAGGGGGGTACCAAGAGACCCAGTACTTC
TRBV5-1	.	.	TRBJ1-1	CASSLVPEGNTEAFF	TGCGCCAGCAGCTTGGTCCCAGAGGGGAACACTGAAGCTTTCTTT
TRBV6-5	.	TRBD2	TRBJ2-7	CASSFREAGGPYEQYF	TGTGCCAGCAGTTTCCGGGAAGCGGGAGGCCCTTACGAGCAGTACTTC
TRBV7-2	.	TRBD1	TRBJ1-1	CASSLYAPGGTAFF	TGTGCCAGCAGCTTATACGCGCCAGGGGGGACAGCTTTCTTT
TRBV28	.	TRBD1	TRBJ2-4	CASSPGTVLAKNIQYF	TGTGCCAGCAGTCCAGGGACAGTTTTAGCCAAAAACATTCAGTACTTC
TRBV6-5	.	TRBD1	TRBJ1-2	CASSWDRKNYGYTF	TGTGCCAGCAGTTGGGACAGGAAAAACTATGGCTACACCTTC
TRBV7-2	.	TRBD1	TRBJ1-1	CASSVRDRGGHTEAFF	TGTGCCAGCAGCGTCCGGGACAGGGGCGGACACACTGAAGCTTTCTTT
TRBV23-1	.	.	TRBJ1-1	CASNPGRGNTEAFF	TGCGCCAGCAATCCTGGCCGGGGGAACACTGAAGCTTTCTTT
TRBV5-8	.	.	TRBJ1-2	CASSLRFDNFYGYTF	TGTGCCAGCAGCTTGCGGTTTGACAACTTCTATGGCTACACCTTC
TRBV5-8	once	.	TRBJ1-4	CASPPGGLGEKLFF	TGTGCCAGCCCCCCCGGGGGGCTGGGAGAAAAACTGTTTTTT
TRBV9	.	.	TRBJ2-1	CASSVVGFGSNEQFF	TGTGCCAGCAGCGTAGTAGGGTTTGGGAGCAATGAGCAGTTCTTC
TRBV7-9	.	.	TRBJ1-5	CASSLDSDQPQHF	TGTGCCAGCAGCTTAGACTCCGATCAGCCCCAGCATTTT
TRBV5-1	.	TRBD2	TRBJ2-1	CASSLRGGVDEQFF	TGCGCCAGCAGCTTGCGGGGGGGCGTCGATGAGCAGTTCTTC
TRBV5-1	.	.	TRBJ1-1	CASRGGPTNTEAFF	TGCGCCAGTCGGGGGGGCCCAACTAACACTGAAGCTTTCTTT
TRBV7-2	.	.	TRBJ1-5	CASSPERQSSNQPQHF	TGTGCCAGCAGCCCCGAGAGACAGTCGAGCAATCAGCCCCAGCATTTT
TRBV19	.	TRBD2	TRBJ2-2	CASISGGAYTGELFF	TGTGCCAGTATCAGCGGGGGGGCATACACCGGGGAGCTGTTTTTT
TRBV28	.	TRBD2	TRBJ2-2	CASSSPNTGTSGLRGELFF	TGTGCCAGCAGTTCCCCAAACACCGGGACTAGCGGGCTCAGGGGGGAGCTGTTTTTT
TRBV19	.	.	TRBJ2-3	CASSRAVSADTQYF	TGTGCCAGTAGTAGAGCGGTGAGCGCAGATACGCAGTATTTT
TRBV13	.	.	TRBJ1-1	CASSARTGSGSEAFF	TGTGCCAGCAGTGCCAGAACAGGGTCGGGGAGTGAAGCTTTCTTT
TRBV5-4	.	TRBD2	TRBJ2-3	CASSLVSPGGDTQYF	TGTGCCAGCAGCTTGGTCTCACCGGGAGGAGATACGCAGTATTTT
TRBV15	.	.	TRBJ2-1	CATSRGQSSYNEQFF	TGTGCCACCAGCAGAGGACAGAGCTCCTACAATGAGCAGTTCTTC
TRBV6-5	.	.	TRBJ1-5	CASTERQAPWPQHF	TGTGCCAGCACCGAGCGACAGGCCCCATGGCCCCAGCATTTT
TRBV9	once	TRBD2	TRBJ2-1	CASSPQPGGRAYNEQFF	TGTGCCAGCAGCCCCCAACCGGGCGGGAGGGCCTACAATGAGCAGTTCTTC
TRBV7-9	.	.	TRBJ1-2	CASSFLIGRNNYGYTF	TGTGCCAGCAGCTTTCTAATCGGCAGGAACAACTATGGCTACACCTTC
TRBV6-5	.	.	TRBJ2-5	CATPRYEQETQYF	TGTGCCACCCCCAGGTATGAACAAGAGACCCAGTACTTC
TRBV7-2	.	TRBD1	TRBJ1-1	CASSHRTGTEQSAFF	TGTGCCAGCAGCCATAGAACCGGGACAGAGCAGTCCGCTTTCTTT
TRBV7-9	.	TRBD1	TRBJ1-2	CASSSGTGGNYGYTF	TGTGCCAGCAGCTCGGGGACAGGGGGTAACTATGGCTACACCTTC
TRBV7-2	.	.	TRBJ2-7	CASTQYYEQYF	TGTGCCAGCACCCAGTATTACGAGCAGTACTTC
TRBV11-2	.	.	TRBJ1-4	CASSLTRPDEKLFF	TGTGCCAGCAGCTTGACGAGGCCCGATGAAAAACTGTTTTTT
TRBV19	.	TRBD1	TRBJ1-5	CASSIVTGGFNQPQHF	TGTGCCAGTAGTATAGTAACAGGGGGCTTCAATCAGCCCCAGCATTTT
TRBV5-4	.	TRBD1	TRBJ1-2	CASSPGGLAYGYTF	TGTGCCAGCAGCCCAGGGGGATTGGCCTATGGCTACACCTTC
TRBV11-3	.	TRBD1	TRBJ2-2	CASSPGQGAGELFF	TGTGCCAGCAGCCCAGGACAGGGGGCCGGGGAGCTGTTTTTT
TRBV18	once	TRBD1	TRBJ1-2	CASSQSDRASYGYTF	TGTGCCAGCTCCCAATCGGACAGGGCTTCCTATGGCTACACCTTC
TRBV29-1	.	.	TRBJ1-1	CSAGATEAFF	TGCAGCGCCGGAGCCACTGAAGCTTTCTTT
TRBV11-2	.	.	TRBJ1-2	CASSLVSDYGYTF	TGTGCCAGCAGCTTAGTGTCGGACTATGGCTACACCTTC
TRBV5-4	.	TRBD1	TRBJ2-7	CASSAPGQETYEQYF	TGTGCCAGCAGCGCACCGGGACAGGAGACCTACGAGCAGTACTTC
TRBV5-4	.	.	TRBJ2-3	CASSLGRNSGGTDTQYF	TGTGCCAGCAGCTTGGGCCGGAATAGCGGAGGCACAGATACGCAGTATTTT
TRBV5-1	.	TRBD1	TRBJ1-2	CASSDRGGGGYTF	TGCGCCAGCAGCGACAGGGGGGGCGGTGGCTACACCTTC
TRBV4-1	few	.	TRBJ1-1	CASSQIRGNTEAFF	TGCGCCAGCAGCCAGATCAGGGGGAACACTGAAGCTTTCTTT
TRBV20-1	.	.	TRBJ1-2	CSARQLYGYTF	TGCAGTGCTCGACAGCTCTATGGCTACACCTTC
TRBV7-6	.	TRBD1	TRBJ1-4	CASSQGDRGQKLFF	TGTGCCAGCAGCCAGGGGGACAGGGGGCAAAAACTGTTTTTT
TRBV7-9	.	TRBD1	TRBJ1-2	CASSLALDRERGYTF	TGTGCCAGCAGCTTAGCTCTCGACAGGGAAAGAGGCTACACCTTC
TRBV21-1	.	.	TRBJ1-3	CASTRVPGNTIYF	TGTGCCAGCACCAGGGTACCTGGAAACACCATATATTTT
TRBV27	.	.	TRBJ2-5	CASSFIPGETQYF	TGTGCCAGCAGCTTTATACCAGGGGAGACCCAGTACTTC